This TCR beta chain was documented in a study of beta chain features in type 1 diabetes. Across the study: The examined sorted cells totaled under 120 million across samples.

This clone was seen more than once but under ten times. Its antigen is undetermined. The study's findings and limits: Type 1 diabetes patients had moderately but significantly shorter TCRB CDR3s in all four CD4+ subsets. For patients, the naive, central memory and Treg TCRB repertoires appeared more alike than for healthy donors.

V dropped 2 bases and J dropped 10; count of bases not matched to a gene: 11. The CDR3 runs 17 residues. CDR1 and CDR2 (germline): SGHTS, YDEGEE. As every portion of the isolated RNA was reverse transcribed, the sequencing read expressed TCRB transcripts. This table comes from immunoSEQ multiplex PCR, and its TCRdb copy is limited to in-frame clones, with some not included. In the table there are around 690,000 clones, around 12% of which are singletons. The TCR sequence derives from a man aged 30 to 45 with type 1 diabetes. The specimen was naive CD4+ T cells from blood. V is TRBV5-8 and J is TRBJ2-1, with 14 positions matching TRBD2. Written as DNA, the CDR3 is TGTGCCAGCAGCTTCCCGAAGACTAGCGGGGGGGCATGGGAGCAGTTCTTC. This codes for CASSFPKTSGGAWEQFF.